A single sample gave rise to the 6 T cell receptor beta chains below, sequenced in a study of blood T cells in healthy people across ages (dated by TCRdb to the mid-2010s). The library relied on 5' RACE. Sequencing instrument: Illumina HiSeq 2500. The second PCR ran for about 6 to 11 cycles and used a J-beta primer mix along with a sample-barcoded 5' primer. TCRdb reanalyzed the raw reads on its own, using fastp at Q25 for trimming and MiXCR for clone calling, and kept in-frame beta chains. Each CDR3 protein appears once, grouped with its most common genes and DNA. This sample has 700,000 to 800,000 distinct CDR3 sequences in its table, and roughly 45% of those were observed once. The ten largest make up about 20% of the sample. The sequenced sample consisted of blood. These receptors all stem from a woman aged 55-75 years in good health.

There are a few counts of this clonotype. This chain links TRBV7-2 with TRBJ2-7; no definite D call. Trimming took off 5 bases at V and 4 bases at J, with 12 bases between the two ends. This CDR3 contains 13 residues. Germline values: CDR1 SGHTA, CDR2 FQGNSA. The CDR3 loop reads CASSKVVGYEQYF. The CDR3 region has the DNA TGTGCCAGCAGCAAAGTGGTCGGTTACGAGCAGTACTTC. The entire variable domain, with the rest obtained from reference TRBV7-2 and TRBJ2-7, is as follows: GAGVSQSPSNKVTEKGKDVELRCDPISGHTALYWYRQSLGQGLEFLIYFQGNSAPDKSGLPSDRFSAERTGGSVSTLTIQRTQQEDSAVYLCASSKVVGYEQYFGPGTRLTVT.

The chain combines TRBV12-3 or TRBV12-4 with TRBJ1-5, with D perhaps TRBD1 (6 bases). V was shortened by 6 bases and J by 11 bases, with 17 bases between the two germline ends. The CDR3 has 13 amino acids. Here the CDR3 reads CASSLTGFSAQHF. The CDR3 DNA sequence: TGTGCCAGCAGCCTCACAGGGTTCTCAGCCCAGCATTTT.

This clonotype was seen more than once but under ten times. The J gene is TRBJ2-5, the V gene TRBV20-1, with TRBD1 matching over 11 bases. The tail of the sequence fits TRBJ2-7 better, so the J call may be wrong. The germline CDR1 and CDR2 sequences are DFQATT and SNEGSKA (reference sequence). The CDR3 consists of 14 residues. The CDR3 here is CSARPGQGGFEQYF. For the CDR3, the DNA is TGCAGTGCTAGGCCGGGACAGGGGGGTTTCGAGCAGTACTTC.

The V call is TRBV11-1, the J call TRBJ2-1; 12 positions match TRBD2. With V trimmed by 4 bases and J by 15 bases, 4 bases remained unmatched. The germline V gene encodes CDR1 SGHAT and CDR2 FQDESV (reference sequence). This CDR3 has 12 amino acids. CDR3 protein: CASSSGLAGLFF. In nucleotides, the CDR3 is TGTGCCAGCAGCTCCGGACTAGCGGGATTGTTCTTC.

This clonotype was recorded a few times. This chain joins TRBV7-2 and TRBJ1-1; 9 positions match TRBD1. The trim removed 7 bases at V and 0 bases at J, leaving 6 bases unmatched. The CDR3 has 15 residues. Germline V gene sequence: CDR1 SGHTA, CDR2 FQGNSA. The chain's CDR3 is CASTWGQGLNTEAFF. The CDR3 bases are TGTGCCAGCACCTGGGGACAGGGTTTGAACACTGAAGCTTTCTTT.

This clonotype occurred a few times. The chain employs TRBV6-2 or TRBV6-3 and TRBJ1-2; D call uncertain. Germline V gene sequence: CDR1 MNHEY, CDR2 SVGEGT. This CDR3 is 12 amino acids long. Trimming cost V 2 bases and J 8 bases, with 9 bases left between them. CDR3 coding DNA: TGTGCCAGCAGTTACCGCCAGCTAGGCTACACCTTC. This translates into CASSYRQLGYTF.